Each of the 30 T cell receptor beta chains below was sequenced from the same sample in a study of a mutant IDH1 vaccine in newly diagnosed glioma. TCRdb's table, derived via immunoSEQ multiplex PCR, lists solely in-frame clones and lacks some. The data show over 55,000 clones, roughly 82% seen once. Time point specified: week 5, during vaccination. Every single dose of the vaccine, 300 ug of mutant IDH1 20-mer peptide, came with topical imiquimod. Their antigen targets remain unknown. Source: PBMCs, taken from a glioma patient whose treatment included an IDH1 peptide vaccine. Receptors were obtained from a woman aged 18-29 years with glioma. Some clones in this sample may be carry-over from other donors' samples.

This CDR3 is CASSLGEGRSQPQHF. CDR3 coding DNA: TGTGCCAGCTCCCTAGGGGAGGGACGGAGTCAGCCCCAGCATTTT. The chain recombines TRBV18 with TRBJ1-5; the D gene is possibly TRBD1 (5 bases). CDR3 size: 15 residues. Trimming shortened V by 6 bases and J by 6 bases, and 18 bases separated the two germline ends. The germline V gene has CDR1 KGHSH and CDR2 LQKENI.

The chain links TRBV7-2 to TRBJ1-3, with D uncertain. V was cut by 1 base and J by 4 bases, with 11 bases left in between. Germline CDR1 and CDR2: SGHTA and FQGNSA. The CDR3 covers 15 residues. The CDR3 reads CASSLVEGSGNTIYF. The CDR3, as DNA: TGTGCCAGCAGCTTAGTGGAGGGTAGCGGAAACACCATATATTTT.

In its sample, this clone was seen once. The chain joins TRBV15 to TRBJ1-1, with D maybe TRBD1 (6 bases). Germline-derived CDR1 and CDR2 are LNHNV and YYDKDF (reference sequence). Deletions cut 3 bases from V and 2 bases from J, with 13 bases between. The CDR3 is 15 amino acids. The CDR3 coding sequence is TGTGCCACCAGCAGCCCCCGGGACACCAACACTGAAGCTTTCTTT. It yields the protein CATSSPRDTNTEAFF. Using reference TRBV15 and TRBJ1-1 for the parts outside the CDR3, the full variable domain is DAMVIQNPRYQVTQFGKPVTLSCSQTLNHNVMYWYQQKSSQAPKLLFHYYDKDFNNEADTPDNFQSRRPNTSFCFLDIRSPGLGDTAMYLCATSSPRDTNTEAFFGQGTRLTVV.

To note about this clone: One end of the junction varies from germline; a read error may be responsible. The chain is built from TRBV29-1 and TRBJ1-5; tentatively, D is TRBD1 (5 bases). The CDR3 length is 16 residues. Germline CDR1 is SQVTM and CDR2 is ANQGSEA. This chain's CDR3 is CSVKETGLQSNQPQHF. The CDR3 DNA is TGCAGCGTTAAAGAGACGGGGCTTCAAAGCAATCAGCCCCAGCATTTT.

CDR3 sequence (DNA): TGTGCCAGCGAATCCGGGACACGGCTTTCTTCCGGGGAGCTGTTTTTT. It is translated as CASESGTRLSSGELFF. The chain combines TRBV19 with TRBJ2-2; D might be TRBD1 (6 bases). Germline V gene sequence: CDR1 LNHDA, CDR2 SQIVND (reference sequence). The length of the CDR3 is 16 residues. V lost 9 bases to trimming and J lost 6 bases, with 23 bases between them. Full variable domain (remainder filled in from reference TRBV19 and TRBJ2-2): DGGITQSPKYLFRKEGQNVTLSCEQNLNHDAMYWYRQDPGQGLRLIYYSQIVNDFQKGDIAEGYSVSREKKESFPLTVTSAQKNPTAFYLCASESGTRLSSGELFFGEGSRLTVL.

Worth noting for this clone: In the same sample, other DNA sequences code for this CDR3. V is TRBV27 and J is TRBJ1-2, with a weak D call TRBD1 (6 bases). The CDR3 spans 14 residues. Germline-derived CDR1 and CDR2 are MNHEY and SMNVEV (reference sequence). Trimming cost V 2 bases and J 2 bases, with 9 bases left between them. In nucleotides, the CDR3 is TGTGCCAGCAGTTTAGACAGGAGAAACTATGGCTACACCTTC. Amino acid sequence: CASSLDRRNYGYTF.

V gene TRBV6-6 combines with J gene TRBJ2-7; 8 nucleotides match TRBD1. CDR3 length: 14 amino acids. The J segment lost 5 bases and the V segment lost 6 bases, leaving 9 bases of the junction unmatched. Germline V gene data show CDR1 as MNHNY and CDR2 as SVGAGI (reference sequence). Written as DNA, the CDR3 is TGTGCCAGCAGCACGGGGCAGGGGGCCAACGAGCAGTACTTC. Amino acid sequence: CASSTGQGANEQYF.

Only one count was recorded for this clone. The chain's CDR3 is CASSQAQTGASYEQYF. The CDR3 nucleotides are TGTGCCAGCAGCCAAGCCCAGACAGGGGCCTCCTACGAGCAGTACTTC. This rearrangement joins TRBV4-2 to TRBJ2-7; 8 bases fit TRBD1. Germline V gene data show CDR1 as LGHNA and CDR2 as YNFKEQ. This CDR3 has 16 amino acids. Losses at the gene ends were 1 base for V and 0 bases for J; bases not matched to a gene: 5.

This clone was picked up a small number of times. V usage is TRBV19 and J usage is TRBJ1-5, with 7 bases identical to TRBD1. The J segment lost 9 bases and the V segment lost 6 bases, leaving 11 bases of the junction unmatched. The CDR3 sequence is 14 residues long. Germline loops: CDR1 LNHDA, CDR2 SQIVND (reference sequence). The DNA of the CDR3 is TGTGCCAGTAGAGTTATGGTTTGGACAGGGCCCCAGCATTTT. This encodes CASRVMVWTGPQHF.

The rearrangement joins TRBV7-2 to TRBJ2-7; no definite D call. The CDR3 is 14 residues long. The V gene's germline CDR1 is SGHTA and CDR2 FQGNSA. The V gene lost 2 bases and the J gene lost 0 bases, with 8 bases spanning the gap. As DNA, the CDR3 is TGTGCCAGCAGCTTAACCTCCTTCTCCTACGAGCAGTACTTC. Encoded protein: CASSLTSFSYEQYF.

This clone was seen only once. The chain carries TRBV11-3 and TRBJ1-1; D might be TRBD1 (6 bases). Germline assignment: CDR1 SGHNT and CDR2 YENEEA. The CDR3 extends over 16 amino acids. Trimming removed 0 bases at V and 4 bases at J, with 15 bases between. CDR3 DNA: TGTGCCAGCAGCTTAGAGGGGGCCACAGGATCCACTGAAGCTTTCTTT. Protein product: CASSLEGATGSTEAFF. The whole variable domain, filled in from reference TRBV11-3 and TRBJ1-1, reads EAGVVQSPRYKIIEKKQPVAFWCNPISGHNTLYWYLQNLGQGPELLIRYENEEAVDDSQLPKDRFSAERLKGVDSTLKIQPAELGDSAVYLCASSLEGATGSTEAFFGQGTRLTVV.

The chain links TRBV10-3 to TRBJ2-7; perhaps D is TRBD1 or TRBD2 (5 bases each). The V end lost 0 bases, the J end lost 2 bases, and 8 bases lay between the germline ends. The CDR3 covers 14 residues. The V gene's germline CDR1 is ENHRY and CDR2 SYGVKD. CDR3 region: CAISESRGTYEQYF. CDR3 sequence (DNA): TGTGCCATCAGTGAGTCGAGGGGAACCTACGAGCAGTACTTC.

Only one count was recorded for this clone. In DNA form, the CDR3 reads TGTGCCAGCAGTCCCCTCCGGACCTACGAGCAGTACTTC. It encodes CASSPLRTYEQYF. The chain links TRBV6-6 to TRBJ2-7; no firm D call. Germline lookup yields CDR1 MNHNY and CDR2 SVGAGI (reference sequence). The V and J ends lost 5 bases and 2 bases respectively, with 10 bases between them. The CDR3 sequence is 13 residues long.

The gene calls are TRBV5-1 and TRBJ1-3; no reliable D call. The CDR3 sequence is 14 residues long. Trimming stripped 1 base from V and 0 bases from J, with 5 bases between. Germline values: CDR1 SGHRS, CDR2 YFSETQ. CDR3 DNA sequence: TGCGCCAGCAGCTTGACAAGCTCTGGAAACACCATATATTTT. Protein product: CASSLTSSGNTIYF.

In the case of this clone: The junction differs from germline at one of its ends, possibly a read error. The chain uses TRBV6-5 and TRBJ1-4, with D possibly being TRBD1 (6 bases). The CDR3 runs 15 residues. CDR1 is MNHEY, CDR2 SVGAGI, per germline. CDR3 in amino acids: CASSYASGAPERLFF. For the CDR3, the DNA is TGTGCCAGCAGTTACGCCTCGGGGGCGCCGGAAAGACTGTTTTTT.

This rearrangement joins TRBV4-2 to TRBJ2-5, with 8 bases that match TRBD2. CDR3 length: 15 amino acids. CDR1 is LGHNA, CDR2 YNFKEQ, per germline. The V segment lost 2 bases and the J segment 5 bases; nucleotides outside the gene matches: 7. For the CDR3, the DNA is TGTGCCAGCAGCCAACAGACGGGGGGGCCGGAGACCCAGTACTTC. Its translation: CASSQQTGGPETQYF.

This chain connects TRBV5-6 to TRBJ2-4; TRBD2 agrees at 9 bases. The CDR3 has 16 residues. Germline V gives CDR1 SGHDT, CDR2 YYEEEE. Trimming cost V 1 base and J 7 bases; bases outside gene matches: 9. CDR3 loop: CASSLSSGGAINIQYF. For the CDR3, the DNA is TGTGCCAGCAGCTTGAGTAGCGGGGGCGCAATCAACATTCAGTACTTC.

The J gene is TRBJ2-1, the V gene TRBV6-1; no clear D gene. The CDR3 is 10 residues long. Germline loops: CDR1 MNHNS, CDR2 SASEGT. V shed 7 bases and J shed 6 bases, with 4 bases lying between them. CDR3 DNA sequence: TGTGCCAGCAAGACCAATGAGCAGTTCTTC. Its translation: CASKTNEQFF.

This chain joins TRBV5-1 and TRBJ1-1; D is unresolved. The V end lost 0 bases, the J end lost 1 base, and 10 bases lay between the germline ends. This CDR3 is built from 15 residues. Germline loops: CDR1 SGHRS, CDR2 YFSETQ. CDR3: CASSLAQTRNTEAFF. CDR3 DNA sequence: TGCGCCAGCAGCTTGGCCCAGACCCGGAACACTGAAGCTTTCTTT.

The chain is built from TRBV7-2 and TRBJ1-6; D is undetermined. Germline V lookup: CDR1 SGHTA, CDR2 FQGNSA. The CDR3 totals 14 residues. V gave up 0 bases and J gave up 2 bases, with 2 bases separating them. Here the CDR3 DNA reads TGTGCCAGCAGCTTAGCTACCTATAATTCACCCCTCCACTTT. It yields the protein CASSLATYNSPLHF.

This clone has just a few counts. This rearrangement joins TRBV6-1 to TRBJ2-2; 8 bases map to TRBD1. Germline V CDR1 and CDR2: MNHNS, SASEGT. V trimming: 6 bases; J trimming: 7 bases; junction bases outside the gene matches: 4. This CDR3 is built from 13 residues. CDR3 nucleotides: TGTGCCAGCAGCGGACAGGGTGGCGGGGAGCTGTTTTTT. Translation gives CASSGQGGGELFF.

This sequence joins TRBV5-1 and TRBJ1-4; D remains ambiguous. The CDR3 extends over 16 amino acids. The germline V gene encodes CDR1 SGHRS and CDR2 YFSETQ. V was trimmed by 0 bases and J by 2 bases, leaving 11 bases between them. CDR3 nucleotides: TGCGCCAGCAGCTTGGCACCCCGAGGCACTAATGAAAAACTGTTTTTT. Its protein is CASSLAPRGTNEKLFF.

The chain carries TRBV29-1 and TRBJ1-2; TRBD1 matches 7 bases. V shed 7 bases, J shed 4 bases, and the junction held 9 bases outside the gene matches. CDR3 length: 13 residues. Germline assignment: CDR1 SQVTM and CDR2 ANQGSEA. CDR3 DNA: TGCAGCGGGGGAAGAGGGGGCTTCTATGGCTACACCTTC. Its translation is CSGGRGGFYGYTF.

CDR3 residues: CASSFGLAWEETQYF. CDR3 sequence (DNA): TGCGCCAGCAGCTTCGGACTAGCATGGGAAGAGACCCAGTACTTC. The chain is built from TRBV5-1 and TRBJ2-5; 8 positions agree with TRBD2. After removal of 2 bases from V and 3 bases from J, the junction contained 6 bases not matched to a gene. CDR3 length equals 15 residues. Looked up from germline, CDR1 is SGHRS and CDR2 is YFSETQ.

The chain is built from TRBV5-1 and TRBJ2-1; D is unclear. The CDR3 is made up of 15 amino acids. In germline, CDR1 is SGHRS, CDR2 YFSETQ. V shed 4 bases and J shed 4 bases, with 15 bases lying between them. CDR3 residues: CASSPPQPQYNEQFF. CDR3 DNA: TGCGCCAGCAGCCCCCCTCAGCCTCAGTACAATGAGCAGTTCTTC.

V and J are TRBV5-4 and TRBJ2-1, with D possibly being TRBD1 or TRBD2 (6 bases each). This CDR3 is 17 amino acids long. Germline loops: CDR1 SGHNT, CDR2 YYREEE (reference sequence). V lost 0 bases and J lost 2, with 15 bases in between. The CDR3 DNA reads TGTGCCAGCAGCTTGGGGGGGGCGGGTCCAGCCTACAATGAGCAGTTCTTC. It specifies CASSLGGAGPAYNEQFF.

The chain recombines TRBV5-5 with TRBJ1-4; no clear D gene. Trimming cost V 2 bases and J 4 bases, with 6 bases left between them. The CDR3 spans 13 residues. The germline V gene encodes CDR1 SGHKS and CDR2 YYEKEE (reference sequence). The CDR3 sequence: CASSFGVNEKLFF. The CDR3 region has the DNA TGTGCCAGCAGCTTCGGGGTTAATGAAAAACTGTTTTTT.

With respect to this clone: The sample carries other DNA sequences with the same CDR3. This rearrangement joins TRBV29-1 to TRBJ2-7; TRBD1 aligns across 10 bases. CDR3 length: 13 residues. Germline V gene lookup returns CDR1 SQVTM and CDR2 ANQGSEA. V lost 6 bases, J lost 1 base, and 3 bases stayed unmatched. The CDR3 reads CSVGQGRSYEQYF. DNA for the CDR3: TGCAGCGTGGGACAGGGGAGGTCCTACGAGCAGTACTTC.

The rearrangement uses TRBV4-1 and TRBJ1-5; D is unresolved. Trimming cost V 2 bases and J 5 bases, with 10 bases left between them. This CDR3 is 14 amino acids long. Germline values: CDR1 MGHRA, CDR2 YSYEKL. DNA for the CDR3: TGCGCCAGCAGCCAAATGGACGGTCATCAGCCCCAGCATTTT. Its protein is CASSQMDGHQPQHF.

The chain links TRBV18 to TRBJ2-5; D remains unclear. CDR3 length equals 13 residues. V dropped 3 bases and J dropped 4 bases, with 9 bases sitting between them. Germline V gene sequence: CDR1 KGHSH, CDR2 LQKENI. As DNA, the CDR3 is TGTGCCAGCTCACCGAACTTAGCAGAGACCCAGTACTTC. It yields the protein CASSPNLAETQYF.